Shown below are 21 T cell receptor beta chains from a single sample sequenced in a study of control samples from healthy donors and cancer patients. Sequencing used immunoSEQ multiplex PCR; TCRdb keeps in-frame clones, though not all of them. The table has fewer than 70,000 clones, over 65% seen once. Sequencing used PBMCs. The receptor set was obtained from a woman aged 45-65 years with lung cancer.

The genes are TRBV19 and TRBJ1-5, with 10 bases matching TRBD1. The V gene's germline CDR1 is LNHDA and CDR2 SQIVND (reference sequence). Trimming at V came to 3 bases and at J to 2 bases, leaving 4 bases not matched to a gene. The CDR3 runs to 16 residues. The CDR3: CASSMGQGLGNQPQHF. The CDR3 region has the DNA TGTGCCAGTAGTATGGGACAGGGGTTGGGCAATCAGCCCCAGCATTTT.

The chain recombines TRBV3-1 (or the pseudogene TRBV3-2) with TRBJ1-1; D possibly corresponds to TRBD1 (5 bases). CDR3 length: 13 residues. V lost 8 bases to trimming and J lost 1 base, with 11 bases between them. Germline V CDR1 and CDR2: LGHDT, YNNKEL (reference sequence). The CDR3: CASQRGENTEAFF. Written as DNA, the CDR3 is TGTGCCAGCCAACGGGGGGAGAACACTGAAGCTTTCTTT.

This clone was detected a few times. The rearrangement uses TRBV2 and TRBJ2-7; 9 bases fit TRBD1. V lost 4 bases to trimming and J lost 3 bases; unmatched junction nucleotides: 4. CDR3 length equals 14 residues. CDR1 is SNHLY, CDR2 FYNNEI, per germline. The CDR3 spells CASSAGTGNYEQYF. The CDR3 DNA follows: TGTGCCAGCAGTGCCGGGACAGGGAACTACGAGCAGTACTTC. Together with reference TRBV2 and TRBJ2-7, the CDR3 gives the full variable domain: EPEVTQTPSHQVTQMGQEVILRCVPISNHLYFYWYRQILGQKVEFLVSFYNNEISEKSEIFDDQFSVERPDGSNFTLKIRSTKLEDSAMYFCASSAGTGNYEQYFGPGTRLTVT.

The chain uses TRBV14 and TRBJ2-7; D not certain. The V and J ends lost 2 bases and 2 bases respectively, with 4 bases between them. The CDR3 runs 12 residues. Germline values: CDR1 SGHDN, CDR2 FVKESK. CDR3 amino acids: CASSQSTYEQYF. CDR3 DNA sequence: TGTGCCAGCAGCCAATCGACCTACGAGCAGTACTTC.

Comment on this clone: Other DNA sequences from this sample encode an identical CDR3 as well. Here the CDR3 reads CASSPGHTGELFF. The CDR3 DNA reads TGTGCCAGCTCACCGGGGCACACCGGGGAGCTGTTTTTT. The chain links TRBV18 to TRBJ2-2, with D perhaps matching TRBD1 (5 bases). V was clipped by 3 bases and J by 3 bases, with 5 bases between them. In germline, CDR1 is KGHSH, CDR2 LQKENI. CDR3 length equals 13 residues.

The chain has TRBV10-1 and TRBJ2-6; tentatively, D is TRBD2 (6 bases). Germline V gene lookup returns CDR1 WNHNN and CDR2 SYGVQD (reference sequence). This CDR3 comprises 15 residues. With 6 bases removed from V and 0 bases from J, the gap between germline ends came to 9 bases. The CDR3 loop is CASSAGGSGANVLTF. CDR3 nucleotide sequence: TGCGCCAGCAGCGCCGGGGGCTCTGGGGCCAACGTCCTGACTTTC.

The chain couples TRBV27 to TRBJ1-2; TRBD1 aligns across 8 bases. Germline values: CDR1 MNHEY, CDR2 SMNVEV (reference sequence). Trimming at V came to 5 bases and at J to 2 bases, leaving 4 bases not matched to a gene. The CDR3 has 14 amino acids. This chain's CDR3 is CASSPTGANYGYTF. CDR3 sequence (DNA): TGTGCCAGCAGTCCGACAGGGGCGAACTATGGCTACACCTTC.

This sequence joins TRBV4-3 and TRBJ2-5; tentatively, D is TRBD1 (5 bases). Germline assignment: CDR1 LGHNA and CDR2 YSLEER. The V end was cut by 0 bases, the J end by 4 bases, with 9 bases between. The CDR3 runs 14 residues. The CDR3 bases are TGCGCCAGCAGCCAAGATGAAGGGGCAGAGACCCAGTACTTC. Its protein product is CASSQDEGAETQYF.

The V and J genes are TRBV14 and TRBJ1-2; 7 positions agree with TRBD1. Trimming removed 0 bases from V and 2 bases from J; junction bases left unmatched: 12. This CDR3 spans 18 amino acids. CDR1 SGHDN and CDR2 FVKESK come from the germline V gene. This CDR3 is CASSQDLRTGRENYGYTF. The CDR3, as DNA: TGTGCCAGCAGCCAAGATCTAAGGACAGGCAGAGAGAACTATGGCTACACCTTC.

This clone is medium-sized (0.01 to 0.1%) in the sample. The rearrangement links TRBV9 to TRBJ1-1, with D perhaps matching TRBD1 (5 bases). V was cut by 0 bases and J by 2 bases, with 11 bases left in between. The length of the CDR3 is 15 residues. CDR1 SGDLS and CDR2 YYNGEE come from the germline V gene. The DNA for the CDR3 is TGTGCCAGCAGCGTAGCTTGGCAGGGAAACACTGAAGCTTTCTTT. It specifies CASSVAWQGNTEAFF.

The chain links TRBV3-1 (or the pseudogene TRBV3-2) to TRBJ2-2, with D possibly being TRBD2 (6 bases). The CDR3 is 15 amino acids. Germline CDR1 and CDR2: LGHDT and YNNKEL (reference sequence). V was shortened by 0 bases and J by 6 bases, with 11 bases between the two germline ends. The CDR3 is CASSQDHRRAGELFF. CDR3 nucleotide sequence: TGTGCCAGCAGCCAAGACCACCGGAGGGCCGGGGAGCTGTTTTTT.

CDR3 residues: CASLLTYSNQPQHF. The CDR3 nucleotides are TGTGCCAGCCTATTGACATATAGCAATCAGCCCCAGCATTTT. J is TRBJ1-5 and V is TRBV27, with no clear D. V dropped 8 bases and J dropped 0 bases, with 11 bases sitting between them. Germline-derived CDR1 and CDR2 are MNHEY and SMNVEV (reference sequence). This CDR3 spans 14 amino acids.

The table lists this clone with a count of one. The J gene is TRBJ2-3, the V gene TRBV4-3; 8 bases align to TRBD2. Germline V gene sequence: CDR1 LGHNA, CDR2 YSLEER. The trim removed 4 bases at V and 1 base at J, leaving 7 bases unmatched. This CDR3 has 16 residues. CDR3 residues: CASSPQAGVGTDTQYF. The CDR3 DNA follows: TGCGCCAGCAGCCCTCAAGCGGGGGTTGGCACAGATACGCAGTATTTT.

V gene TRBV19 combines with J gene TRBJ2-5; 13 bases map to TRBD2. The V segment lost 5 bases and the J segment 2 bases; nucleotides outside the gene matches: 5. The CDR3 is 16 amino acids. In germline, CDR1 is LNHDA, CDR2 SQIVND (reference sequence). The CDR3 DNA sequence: TGTGCCAGTAGTGCAAGACTAGCGGGGGGACAAGAGACCCAGTACTTC. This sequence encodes CASSARLAGGQETQYF.

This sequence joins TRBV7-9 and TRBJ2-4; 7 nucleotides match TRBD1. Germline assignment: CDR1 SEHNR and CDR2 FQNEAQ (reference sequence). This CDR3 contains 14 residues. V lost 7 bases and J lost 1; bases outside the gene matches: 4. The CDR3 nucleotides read TGTGCCAGCACCGACAGGGTGGCCAAAAACATTCAGTACTTC. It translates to CASTDRVAKNIQYF.

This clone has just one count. CDR3 sequence reads: CASSSSGTNTEAFF. CDR3 DNA sequence: TGTGCCAGCTCGTCCTCCGGCACGAACACTGAAGCTTTCTTT. The chain carries TRBV18 and TRBJ1-1; no definite D call. The V gene lost 6 bases and the J gene lost 1 base, with 12 bases spanning the gap. The CDR3 is 14 residues long. Per the germline V gene, CDR1 is KGHSH and CDR2 is LQKENI. The full variable domain, completed using reference TRBV18 and TRBJ1-1, is NAGVMQNPRHLVRRRGQEARLRCSPMKGHSHVYWYRQLPEEGLKFMVYLQKENIIDESGMPKERFSAEFPKEGPSILRIQQVVRGDSAAYFCASSSSGTNTEAFFGQGTRLTVV.

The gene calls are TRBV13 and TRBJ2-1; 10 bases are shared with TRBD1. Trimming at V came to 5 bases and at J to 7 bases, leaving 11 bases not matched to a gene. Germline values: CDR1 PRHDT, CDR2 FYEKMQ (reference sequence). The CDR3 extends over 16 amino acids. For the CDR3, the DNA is TGTGCCAGCAGCCGTCGATCCGGGACAGGGGTTAATGAGCAGTTCTTC. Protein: CASSRRSGTGVNEQFF. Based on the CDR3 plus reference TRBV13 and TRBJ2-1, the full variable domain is AAGVIQSPRHLIKEKRETATLKCYPIPRHDTVYWYQQGPGQDPQFLISFYEKMQSDKGSIPDRFSAQQFSDYHSELNMSSLELGDSALYFCASSRRSGTGVNEQFFGPGTRLTVL.

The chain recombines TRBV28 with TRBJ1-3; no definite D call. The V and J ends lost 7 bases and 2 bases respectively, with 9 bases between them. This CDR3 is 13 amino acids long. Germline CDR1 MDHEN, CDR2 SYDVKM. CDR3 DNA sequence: TGTGCCAGCACCCTCACCACTGGAAACACCATATATTTT. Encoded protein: CASTLTTGNTIYF.

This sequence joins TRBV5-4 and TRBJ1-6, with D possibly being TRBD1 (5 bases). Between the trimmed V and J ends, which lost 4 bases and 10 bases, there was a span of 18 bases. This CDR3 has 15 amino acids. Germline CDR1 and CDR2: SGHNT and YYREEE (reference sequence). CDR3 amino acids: CASSRAEGEDSPLHF. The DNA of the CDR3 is TGTGCCAGCAGCCGAGCGGAAGGGGAGGACTCACCCCTCCACTTT. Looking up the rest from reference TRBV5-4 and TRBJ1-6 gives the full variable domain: ETGVTQSPTHLIKTRGQQVTLRCSSQSGHNTVSWYQQALGQGPQFIFQYYREEENGRGNFPPRFSGLQFPNYSSELNVNALELDDSALYLCASSRAEGEDSPLHFGNGTRLTVT.

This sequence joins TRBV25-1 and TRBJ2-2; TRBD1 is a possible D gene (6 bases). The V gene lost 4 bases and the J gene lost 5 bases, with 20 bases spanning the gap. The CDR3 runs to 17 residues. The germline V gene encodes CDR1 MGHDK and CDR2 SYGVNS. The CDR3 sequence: CASSASQGLVGTGELFF. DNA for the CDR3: TGTGCCAGCAGTGCTTCACAGGGATTAGTTGGGACCGGGGAGCTGTTTTTT.

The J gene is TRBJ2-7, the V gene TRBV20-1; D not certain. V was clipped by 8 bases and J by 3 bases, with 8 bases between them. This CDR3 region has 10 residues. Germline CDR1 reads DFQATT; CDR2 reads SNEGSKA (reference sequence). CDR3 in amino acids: CSFQYYEQYF. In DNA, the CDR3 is TGCAGTTTCCAGTACTACGAGCAGTACTTC.